These T cell receptor beta chains were read from a single sample in a study of T-cell memory formation after mild COVID-19. TCRdb reprocessed the 5' RACE reads with MiXCR, giving one entry per CDR3 protein. The sample shows 560,000 or so distinct CDR3 sequences, around 15% of them seen only once. Sequencing was carried out using PBMCs or a T cell subset sorted from them (not recorded which). Receptor source: an adult woman who had mild COVID-19 (a few samples of this study predate the infection). Cell type and time point are not known. The conserved cysteine and the conserved F or W are not part of the CDR3 here.

j_gene: TRBJ2-7; v_gene: TRBV6-1; CDR3aa: ASSGGQGVSYEQY
j_gene: TRBJ1-6; v_gene: TRBV3-1; CDR3aa: ASSTGDAWNSPLH
j_gene: TRBJ2-2; v_gene: TRBV12-3/TRBV12-4; CDR3aa: ASSLSPRPGELF
j_gene: TRBJ2-3; v_gene: TRBV30; CDR3aa: AGSSTDTQY
j_gene: TRBJ1-2; v_gene: TRBV6-5; CDR3aa: ATKVGPVGYGYT
j_gene: TRBJ1-6; v_gene: TRBV6-6; CDR3aa: ASNTGGAVYNSPLH
j_gene: TRBJ1-2; v_gene: TRBV5-1; CDR3aa: ASSLETGTGLGYT
j_gene: TRBJ2-3; v_gene: TRBV7-9; CDR3aa: ASRRGADTQY
j_gene: TRBJ1-6; v_gene: TRBV9; CDR3aa: ASSATGRNNSPLH
j_gene: TRBJ2-1; v_gene: TRBV21-1; CDR3aa: ASSKVARGHPEPKGNEQF
j_gene: TRBJ2-1; v_gene: TRBV7-8; CDR3aa: ASSLLVTLGGNQF
j_gene: TRBJ1-1; v_gene: TRBV27; CDR3aa: ASSLSSHTEAF
j_gene: TRBJ2-1; v_gene: TRBV5-1; CDR3aa: ASSWDSGYNEQF
j_gene: TRBJ2-1; v_gene: TRBV20-1; CDR3aa: SAQGLAGINEQF
j_gene: TRBJ1-2; v_gene: TRBV5-4; CDR3aa: ASSLAVNLGGYT
j_gene: TRBJ1-1; v_gene: TRBV6-5; CDR3aa: ASSRLRGHTEAF
j_gene: -; v_gene: TRBV28; CDR3aa: ASRVNLRQTQY
j_gene: TRBJ2-5; v_gene: TRBV7-2; CDR3aa: ASTWRVADQETQY
j_gene: TRBJ1-2; v_gene: TRBV20-1; CDR3aa: SATGHLNYGYT
j_gene: TRBJ2-1; v_gene: TRBV5-4; CDR3aa: ASSSTSGRNNEQF
j_gene: TRBJ1-5; v_gene: TRBV20-1; CDR3aa: SAPKGGFNQPQH